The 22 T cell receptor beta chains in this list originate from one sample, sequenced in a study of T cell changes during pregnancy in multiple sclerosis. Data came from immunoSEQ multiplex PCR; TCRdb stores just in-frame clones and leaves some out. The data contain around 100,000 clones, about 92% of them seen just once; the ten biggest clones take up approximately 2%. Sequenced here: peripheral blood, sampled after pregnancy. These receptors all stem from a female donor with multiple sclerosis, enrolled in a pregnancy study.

CDR3 nucleotides: TGCAGTGCTAGAGTAGGGGTCCCCCTCCACTTT. This sequence encodes CSARVGVPLHF. The chain combines TRBV20-1 with TRBJ1-6; possibly TRBD1 for D (5 bases). The CDR3 sequence is 11 residues long. The V gene's germline CDR1 is DFQATT and CDR2 SNEGSKA (reference sequence). Trimming removed 1 base at V and 13 bases at J, with 8 bases between.

Here the CDR3 reads CASSFQGGSRTEAFF. The CDR3 region has the DNA TGTGCCAGCAGCTTTCAGGGAGGGAGTCGTACTGAAGCTTTCTTT. The V call is TRBV5-4, the J call TRBJ1-1; D is possibly TRBD1 (5 bases). The CDR3 totals 15 residues. Trimming cost V 2 bases and J 5 bases, with 16 bases left between them. Germline V gene sequence: CDR1 SGHNT, CDR2 YYREEE (reference sequence).

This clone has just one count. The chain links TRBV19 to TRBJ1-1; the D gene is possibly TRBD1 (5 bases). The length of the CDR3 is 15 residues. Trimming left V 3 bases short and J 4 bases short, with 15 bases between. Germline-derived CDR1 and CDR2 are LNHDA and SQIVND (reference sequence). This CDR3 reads CASSILARVGTEAFF. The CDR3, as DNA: TGTGCCAGTAGTATTCTGGCCAGGGTGGGCACTGAAGCTTTCTTT.

The CDR3 is CASSQDARGNGYTF. In DNA form, the CDR3 reads TGCGCCAGCAGCCAAGATGCCAGGGGGAATGGCTACACCTTC. This chain joins TRBV4-3 and TRBJ1-2; 7 bases line up with TRBD1. There are 14 residues in the CDR3. Unmatched junction bases numbered 4, after V lost 0 bases and J lost 6 bases. The V gene's germline CDR1 is LGHNA and CDR2 YSLEER.

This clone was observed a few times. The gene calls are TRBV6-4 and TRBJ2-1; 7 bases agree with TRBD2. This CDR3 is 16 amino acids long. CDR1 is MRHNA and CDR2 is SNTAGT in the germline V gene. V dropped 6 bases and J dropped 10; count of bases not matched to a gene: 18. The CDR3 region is CASSPHPGSGEGEQFF. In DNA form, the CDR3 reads TGTGCCAGCAGCCCTCACCCCGGATCGGGGGAGGGAGAGCAGTTCTTC.

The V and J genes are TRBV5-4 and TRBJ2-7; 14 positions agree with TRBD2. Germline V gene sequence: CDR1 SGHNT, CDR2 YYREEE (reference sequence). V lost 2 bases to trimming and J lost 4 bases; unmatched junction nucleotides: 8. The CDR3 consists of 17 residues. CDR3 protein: CASSFGTSGSHGYEQYF. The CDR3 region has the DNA TGTGCCAGCAGCTTCGGGACTAGCGGGAGCCACGGTTACGAGCAGTACTTC.

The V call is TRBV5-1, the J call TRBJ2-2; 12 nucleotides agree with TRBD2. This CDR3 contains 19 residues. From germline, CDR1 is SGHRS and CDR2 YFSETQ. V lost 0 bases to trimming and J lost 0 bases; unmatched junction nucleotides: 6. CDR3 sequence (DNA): TGCGCCAGCAGCTTGGGACTAGCGGGGGTTCCCGCGAACACCGGGGAGCTGTTTTTT. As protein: CASSLGLAGVPANTGELFF. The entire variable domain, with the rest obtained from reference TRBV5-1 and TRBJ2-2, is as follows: KAGVTQTPRYLIKTRGQQVTLSCSPISGHRSVSWYQQTPGQGLQFLFEYFSETQRNKGNFPGRFSGRQFSNSRSEMNVSTLELGDSALYLCASSLGLAGVPANTGELFFGEGSRLTVL.

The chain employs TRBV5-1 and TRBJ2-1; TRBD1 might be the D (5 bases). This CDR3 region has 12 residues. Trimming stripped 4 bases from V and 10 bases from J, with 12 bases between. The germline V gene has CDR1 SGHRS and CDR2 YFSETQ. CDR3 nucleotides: TGCGCCAGCAGCAACGACAGTGGCGAGCAGTTCTTC. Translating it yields CASSNDSGEQFF.

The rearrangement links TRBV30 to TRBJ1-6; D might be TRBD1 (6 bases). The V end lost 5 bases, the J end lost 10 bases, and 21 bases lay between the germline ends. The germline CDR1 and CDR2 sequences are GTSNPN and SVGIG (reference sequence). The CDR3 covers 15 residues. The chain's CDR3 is CAWFERGTASSPLHF. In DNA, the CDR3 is TGTGCCTGGTTTGAGAGGGGGACCGCCTCCTCACCCCTCCACTTT. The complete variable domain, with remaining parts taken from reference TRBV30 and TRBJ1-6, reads SQTIHQWPATLVQPVGSPLSLECTVEGTSNPNLYWYRQAAGRGLQLLFYSVGIGQISSEVPQNLSASRPQDRQFILSSKKLLLSDSGFYLCAWFERGTASSPLHFGNGTRLTVT.

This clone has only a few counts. CDR3 bases: TGCGCCAGCAGCCAAGCCATATCGGCAGGGCCGAATGAAAAACTGTTTTTT. It is translated as CASSQAISAGPNEKLFF. The rearrangement uses TRBV4-1 and TRBJ1-4, with a tentative D call TRBD1 (5 bases). Germline assignment: CDR1 MGHRA and CDR2 YSYEKL. The CDR3 spans 17 residues. The V end was cut by 1 base, the J end by 5 bases, with 17 bases between.

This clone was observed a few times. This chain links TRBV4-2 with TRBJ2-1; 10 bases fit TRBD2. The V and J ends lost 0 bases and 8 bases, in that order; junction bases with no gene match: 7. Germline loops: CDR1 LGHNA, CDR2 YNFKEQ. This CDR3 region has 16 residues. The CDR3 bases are TGTGCCAGCAGCCAAGATGGGGCTAGCGGGGGTTATGAGCAGTTCTTC. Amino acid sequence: CASSQDGASGGYEQFF.

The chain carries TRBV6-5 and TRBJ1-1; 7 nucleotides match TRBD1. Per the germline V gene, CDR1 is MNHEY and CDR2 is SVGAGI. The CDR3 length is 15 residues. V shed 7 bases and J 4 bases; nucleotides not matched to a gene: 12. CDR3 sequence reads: CASTNGRQGSTEAFF. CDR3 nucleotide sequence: TGTGCCAGCACCAACGGACGACAGGGTTCCACTGAAGCTTTCTTT.

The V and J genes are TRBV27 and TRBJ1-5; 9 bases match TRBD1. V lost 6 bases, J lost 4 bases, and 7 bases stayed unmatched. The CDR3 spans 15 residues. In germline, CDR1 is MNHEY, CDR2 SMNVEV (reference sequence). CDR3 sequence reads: CASSRTGDGNQPQHF. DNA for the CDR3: TGTGCCAGCAGCAGGACAGGGGACGGTAATCAGCCCCAGCATTTT.

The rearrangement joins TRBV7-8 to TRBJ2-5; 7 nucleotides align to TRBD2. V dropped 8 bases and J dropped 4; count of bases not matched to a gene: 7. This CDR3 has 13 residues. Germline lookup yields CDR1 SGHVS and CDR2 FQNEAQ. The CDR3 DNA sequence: TGTGCCAGCGAGGGCGGGAGAGGAGAGACCCAGTACTTC. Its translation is CASEGGRGETQYF.

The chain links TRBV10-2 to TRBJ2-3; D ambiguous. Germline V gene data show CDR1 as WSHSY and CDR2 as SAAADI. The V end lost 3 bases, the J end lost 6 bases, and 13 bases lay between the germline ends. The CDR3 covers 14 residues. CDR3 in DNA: TGCGCCAGCAGTGACCCAGCGCCCTACGATACGCAGTATTTT. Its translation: CASSDPAPYDTQYF.

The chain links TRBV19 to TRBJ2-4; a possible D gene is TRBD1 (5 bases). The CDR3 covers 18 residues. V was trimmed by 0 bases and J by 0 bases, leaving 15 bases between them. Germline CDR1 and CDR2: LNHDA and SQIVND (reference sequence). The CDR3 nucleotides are TGTGCCAGTAGTATAGATGGGGCCCGAAGACTAGCCAAAAACATTCAGTACTTC. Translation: CASSIDGARRLAKNIQYF.

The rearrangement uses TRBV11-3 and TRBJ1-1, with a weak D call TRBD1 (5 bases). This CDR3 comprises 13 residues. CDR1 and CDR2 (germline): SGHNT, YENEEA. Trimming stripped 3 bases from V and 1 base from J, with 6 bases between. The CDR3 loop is CASSFGQNTEAFF. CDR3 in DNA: TGTGCCAGCAGCTTCGGACAGAACACTGAAGCTTTCTTT.

The CDR3 bases are TGTGCCAGCAGTGTGACCCTCGGGGGCTACACCTTC. This encodes CASSVTLGGYTF. The chain joins TRBV2 to TRBJ1-2; the D is unclear. The CDR3 length is 12 residues. The germline CDR1 and CDR2 sequences are SNHLY and FYNNEI. V gave up 4 bases and J gave up 8 bases, with 11 bases separating them.

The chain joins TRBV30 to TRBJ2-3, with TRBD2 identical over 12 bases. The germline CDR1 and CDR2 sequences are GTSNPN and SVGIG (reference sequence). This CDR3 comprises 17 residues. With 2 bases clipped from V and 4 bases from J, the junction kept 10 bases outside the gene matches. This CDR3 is CAWSPLAGGPLPDTQYF. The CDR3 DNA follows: TGTGCCTGGAGTCCCCTAGCGGGGGGGCCGCTGCCAGATACGCAGTATTTT.

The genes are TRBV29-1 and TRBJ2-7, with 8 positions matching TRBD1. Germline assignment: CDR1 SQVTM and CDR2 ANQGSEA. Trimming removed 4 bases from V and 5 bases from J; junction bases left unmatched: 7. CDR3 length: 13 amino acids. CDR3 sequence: CSVAGQGTNEQYF. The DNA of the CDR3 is TGCAGCGTTGCCGGACAGGGTACAAACGAGCAGTACTTC.

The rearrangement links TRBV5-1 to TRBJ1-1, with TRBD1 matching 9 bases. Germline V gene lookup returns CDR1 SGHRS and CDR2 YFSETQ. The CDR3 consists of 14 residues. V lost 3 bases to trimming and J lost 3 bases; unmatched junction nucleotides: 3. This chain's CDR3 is CASSWDREYTEAFF. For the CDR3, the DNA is TGCGCCAGCAGCTGGGACAGGGAATACACTGAAGCTTTCTTT.

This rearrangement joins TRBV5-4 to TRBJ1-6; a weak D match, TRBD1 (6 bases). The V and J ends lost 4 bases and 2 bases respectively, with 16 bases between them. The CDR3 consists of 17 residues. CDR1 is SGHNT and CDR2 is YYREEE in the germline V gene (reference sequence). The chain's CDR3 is CASSGTTGNAYNSPLHF. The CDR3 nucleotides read TGTGCCAGCAGCGGGACAACAGGGAACGCCTATAATTCACCCCTCCACTTT.